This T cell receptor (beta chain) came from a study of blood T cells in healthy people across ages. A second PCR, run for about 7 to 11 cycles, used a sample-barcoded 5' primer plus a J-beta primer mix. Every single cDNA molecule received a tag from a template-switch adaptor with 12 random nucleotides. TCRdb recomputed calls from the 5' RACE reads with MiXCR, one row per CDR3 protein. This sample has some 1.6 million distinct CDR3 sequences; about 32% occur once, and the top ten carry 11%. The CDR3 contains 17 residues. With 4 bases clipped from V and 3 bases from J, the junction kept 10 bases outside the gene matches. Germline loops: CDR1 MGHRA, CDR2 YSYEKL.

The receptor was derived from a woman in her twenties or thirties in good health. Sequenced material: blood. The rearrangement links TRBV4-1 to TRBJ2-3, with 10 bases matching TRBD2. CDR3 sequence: CASSRYLAGAMTDTQYF. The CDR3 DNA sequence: TGCGCCAGCAGCCGGTACCTAGCGGGGGCCATGACAGATACGCAGTATTTT.